This TCR beta chain stems from a study of cytomegalovirus exposure and HLA in healthy donors. Across the study: An early release of data contained about 85 million unique TCRs, which came from HLA-typed donors. General study points: With later analysis, a missense DCLRE1C variant became linked to TCR beta V- and J-gene trimming. High sensitivity and specificity were reportedly achieved when the classifier diagnosed cytomegalovirus status.

The PCR had 60 Vbeta and 13 Jbeta primers. Sequenced by immunoSEQ multiplex PCR; TCRdb stores in-frame clones only, minus some. Among around 150,000 clones listed, approximately 85% were seen once. Turning to this clone: Its matching antigen is unknown.

Germline lookup yields CDR1 LNHDA and CDR2 SQIVND (reference sequence). V lost 6 bases, J lost 7 bases, and 18 bases lay in between. CDR3 length: 15 residues. The chain links TRBV19 to TRBJ2-2; tentatively, D is TRBD2 (5 bases). The source of this sequence is a woman aged 50 to 60 in good health and CMV-seropositive. The sample comprised PBMCs. The DNA for the CDR3 is TGTGCCAGTAGGGTCAGTAAGGACTTTGGCGGGGAGCTGTTTTTT. Residues: CASRVSKDFGGELFF.